This TCR beta chain was observed in a study of blood T cell repertoires in COVID-19. The overall study: Whether acute or convalescent, the COVID-19 samples came from the United States, Italy and Spain.

Measured with immunoSEQ multiplex PCR; TCRdb has only the in-frame clones, and not every one. The sample holds under 250,000 clones; 90% are singletons and the top ten take less than 3.5%. Seattle cases were enrolled at active infection and followed longitudinally. The germline V gene encodes CDR1 KGHSH and CDR2 LQKENI. The CDR3 is made up of 17 amino acids. Trimming removed 2 bases from V and 1 base from J; junction bases left unmatched: 8. The material sequenced was peripheral blood. The rearrangement links TRBV18 to TRBJ2-5; 9 bases map to TRBD2. This receptor was taken from a man aged 30-40 years with COVID-19, enrolled during active disease. The CDR3 protein is CASSPRGSGGLQETQYF. The CDR3 DNA reads as TGTGCCAGCTCACCAAGGGGTAGCGGGGGCCTCCAAGAGACCCAGTACTTC.